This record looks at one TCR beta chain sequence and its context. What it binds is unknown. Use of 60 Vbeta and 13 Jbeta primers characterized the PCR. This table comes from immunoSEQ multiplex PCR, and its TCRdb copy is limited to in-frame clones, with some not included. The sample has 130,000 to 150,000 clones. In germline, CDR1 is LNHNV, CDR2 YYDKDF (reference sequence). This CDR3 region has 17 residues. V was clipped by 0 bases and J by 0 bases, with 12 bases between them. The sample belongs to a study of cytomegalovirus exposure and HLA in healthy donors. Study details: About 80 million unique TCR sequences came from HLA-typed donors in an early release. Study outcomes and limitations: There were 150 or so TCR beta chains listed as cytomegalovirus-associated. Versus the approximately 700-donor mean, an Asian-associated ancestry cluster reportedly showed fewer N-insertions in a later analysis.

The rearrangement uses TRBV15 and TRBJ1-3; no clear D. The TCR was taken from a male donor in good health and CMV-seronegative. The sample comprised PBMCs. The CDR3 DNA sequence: TGTGCCACCAGCAGAGATTTTGGTACAAGCTCTGGAAACACCATATATTTT. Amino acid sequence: CATSRDFGTSSGNTIYF.